The 16 T cell receptor beta chains listed next were all sequenced from one sample in a study of T cell clones after liver transplantation. TCRdb keeps only in-frame clones here, not all; method: immunoSEQ multiplex PCR. The sample carries around 110,000 clones, 90% recorded once. Sequences were derived from CD4+ T cells from blood, sampled 12 months after liver transplant. These receptors all come from a human patient who received a liver transplant. Some T cells may be transferred from the graft donor.

The J gene is TRBJ2-7, the V gene TRBV2; D possibly uses TRBD1 or TRBD2 (5 bases each). The CDR3 extends over 12 amino acids. Per the germline V gene, CDR1 is SNHLY and CDR2 is FYNNEI. Trimming shortened V by 4 bases and J by 7 bases, and 11 bases separated the two germline ends. The CDR3 region has the DNA TGTGCCAGCAGTGGGTCGGGGCTTGAGCAGTACTTC. Protein: CASSGSGLEQYF. The whole variable domain, remainder taken from reference TRBV2 and TRBJ2-7, is EPEVTQTPSHQVTQMGQEVILRCVPISNHLYFYWYRQILGQKVEFLVSFYNNEISEKSEIFDDQFSVERPDGSNFTLKIRSTKLEDSAMYFCASSGSGLEQYFGPGTRLTVT.

This rearrangement joins TRBV30 to TRBJ2-5; 8 bases match TRBD1. CDR3 length: 14 residues. Germline lookup yields CDR1 GTSNPN and CDR2 SVGIG (reference sequence). The trim removed 0 bases at V and 3 bases at J, leaving 3 bases unmatched. CDR3 protein: CAWSVRQGKETQYF. The CDR3 region has the DNA TGTGCCTGGAGTGTACGACAGGGGAAAGAGACCCAGTACTTC.

This clone is a singleton in its sample. V gene TRBV7-9 combines with J gene TRBJ2-1, with TRBD1 matching 7 bases. The CDR3 loop spans 15 amino acids. Germline-derived CDR1 and CDR2 are SEHNR and FQNEAQ (reference sequence). Unmatched junction bases numbered 2, after V lost 1 base and J lost 2 bases. DNA for the CDR3: TGTGCCAGCAGCTTAGGGGACAGTCCCTACAATGAGCAGTTCTTC. Residues: CASSLGDSPYNEQFF.

This chain joins TRBV7-2 and TRBJ2-4; D ambiguous. CDR1 and CDR2 (germline): SGHTA, FQGNSA. V was trimmed by 5 bases and J by 0 bases, leaving 11 bases between them. The CDR3 is 15 residues long. CDR3: CASSTRRTAKNIQYF. The CDR3 nucleotides read TGTGCCAGCAGCACCCGACGGACAGCCAAAAACATTCAGTACTTC.

J is TRBJ2-5 and V is TRBV7-3; 9 bases agree with TRBD1. Trimming removed 2 bases from V and 5 bases from J; junction bases left unmatched: 6. CDR1 SGHTA and CDR2 FQGTGA come from the germline V gene. This CDR3 is built from 15 residues. CDR3 residues: CASSLRTGDGETQYF. CDR3 in DNA: TGTGCCAGCAGCTTACGGACAGGGGATGGGGAGACCCAGTACTTC. Full variable domain (missing parts from reference TRBV7-3 and TRBJ2-5): GAGVSQTPSNKVTEKGKYVELRCDPISGHTALYWYRQSLGQGPEFLIYFQGTGAADDSGLPNDRFFAVRPEGSVSTLKIQRTERGDSAVYLCASSLRTGDGETQYFGPGTRLLVL.

V gene TRBV7-8 combines with J gene TRBJ1-1; D unclear. Germline values: CDR1 SGHVS, CDR2 FQNEAQ. The CDR3 runs to 12 residues. V was pared by 3 bases and J by 7 bases, with 9 bases between. CDR3 loop: CASSFTGGEAFF. In DNA, the CDR3 is TGTGCCAGCAGCTTTACGGGCGGTGAAGCTTTCTTT.

This chain connects TRBV5-6 to TRBJ2-5, with 11 bases aligning to TRBD1. The V and J ends lost 5 bases and 4 bases, in that order; junction bases with no gene match: 7. The germline gives CDR1 SGHDT, CDR2 YYEEEE. There are 15 residues in the CDR3. In DNA, the CDR3 is TGTGCCAGCAGTGTACCGGACAGGGGGCGAGAGACCCAGTACTTC. Its translation: CASSVPDRGRETQYF.

The chain recombines TRBV5-1 with TRBJ2-2; D not certain. Germline CDR1 reads SGHRS; CDR2 reads YFSETQ. This CDR3 is built from 14 residues. V lost 4 bases, J lost 0 bases, and 7 bases lay in between. The CDR3 is CASSPPTNTGELFF. DNA for the CDR3: TGCGCCAGCAGCCCCCCCACGAACACCGGGGAGCTGTTTTTT. Looking up the rest from reference TRBV5-1 and TRBJ2-2 gives the full variable domain: KAGVTQTPRYLIKTRGQQVTLSCSPISGHRSVSWYQQTPGQGLQFLFEYFSETQRNKGNFPGRFSGRQFSNSRSEMNVSTLELGDSALYLCASSPPTNTGELFFGEGSRLTVL.

This clone has more than one count but fewer than ten. The rearrangement uses TRBV29-1 and TRBJ2-5; TRBD2 matches at 7 bases. V dropped 6 bases and J dropped 3; count of bases not matched to a gene: 10. Germline V gene data show CDR1 as SQVTM and CDR2 as ANQGSEA. This CDR3 has 14 residues. DNA for the CDR3: TGCAGCGTCAAACTCCCGGGAGGAAAAGAGACCCAGTACTTC. Translating gives CSVKLPGGKETQYF.

V gene TRBV10-2 combines with J gene TRBJ1-5, with D perhaps TRBD1 (5 bases). Germline V gives CDR1 WSHSY, CDR2 SAAADI. The CDR3 totals 14 residues. Trimming took off 3 bases at V and 1 base at J, with 7 bases between the two ends. DNA for the CDR3: TGCGCCAGCAGTGACAGGGCCAGCAATCAGCCCCAGCATTTT. Protein: CASSDRASNQPQHF.

The rearrangement joins TRBV5-1 to TRBJ1-2; TRBD1 might be the D (6 bases). The CDR3 contains 15 residues. V lost 0 bases and J lost 2, with 11 bases in between. CDR1 and CDR2 (germline): SGHRS, YFSETQ. CDR3 protein: CASSLDPRGNYGYTF. Written as DNA, the CDR3 is TGCGCCAGCAGCTTGGACCCAAGGGGGAACTATGGCTACACCTTC.

The V and J genes are TRBV6-6 and TRBJ2-1, with D possibly TRBD1 on 6 matching bases. Germline V gives CDR1 MNHNY, CDR2 SVGAGI (reference sequence). This CDR3 has 14 residues. The V end lost 0 bases, the J end lost 8 bases, and 11 bases lay between the germline ends. The CDR3 sequence: CASSYSGTRDEQFF. The CDR3 DNA reads as TGTGCCAGCAGTTACTCGGGGACACGCGATGAGCAGTTCTTC.

V gene TRBV21-1 combines with J gene TRBJ1-2. TRBV21-1 is labeled a pseudogene. The CDR3 is made up of 13 amino acids. This CDR3 reads CASSGGPDRGYTF. In DNA form, the CDR3 reads TGTGCCAGCAGCGGGGGACCTGATAGGGGCTACACCTTC.

CDR3: CATAGGSGTGELFF. CDR3 bases: TGTGCCACCGCTGGGGGGTCCGGCACCGGGGAGCTGTTTTTT. The chain uses TRBV6-5 and TRBJ2-2; a weak D match, TRBD2 (6 bases). Trimming removed 10 bases from V and 4 bases from J, with 16 bases in between. This CDR3 spans 14 amino acids. Germline V gives CDR1 MNHEY, CDR2 SVGAGI.

The chain recombines TRBV4-3 with TRBJ2-2, with D possibly being TRBD2 (5 bases). Trimming shortened V by 1 base and J by 3 bases, and 15 bases separated the two germline ends. Germline CDR1 LGHNA, CDR2 YSLEER. The CDR3 length is 17 residues. CDR3 in amino acids: CASSQVARGSDTGELFF. The CDR3 DNA sequence: TGCGCCAGCAGCCAAGTGGCGCGCGGGTCGGACACCGGGGAGCTGTTTTTT.

The chain carries TRBV19 and TRBJ2-2; a possible D gene is TRBD1 (6 bases). Trimming removed 5 bases at V and 4 bases at J, with 23 bases between. CDR1 and CDR2 (germline): LNHDA, SQIVND (reference sequence). This CDR3 is built from 18 residues. In nucleotides, the CDR3 is TGTGCCAGTAGTGCCCCACCGGGACAAGGAGCCTCCACCGGGGAGCTGTTTTTT. It specifies CASSAPPGQGASTGELFF. Full variable domain (missing parts from reference TRBV19 and TRBJ2-2): DGGITQSPKYLFRKEGQNVTLSCEQNLNHDAMYWYRQDPGQGLRLIYYSQIVNDFQKGDIAEGYSVSREKKESFPLTVTSAQKNPTAFYLCASSAPPGQGASTGELFFGEGSRLTVL.